One T cell receptor beta chain is described in this entry. Its antigen remains unknown. Generated by immunoSEQ multiplex PCR, the TCRdb table keeps only in-frame clones and is missing some. The table shows 150,000 or so clones, with approximately 90% occurring only once. V was pared by 6 bases and J by 0 bases, with 12 bases between. Germline CDR1 reads SGHAT; CDR2 reads FQNNGV. The CDR3 loop spans 14 amino acids. This record comes from a study of T cell responses to AZD1222 COVID-19 vaccine. Whole-study findings and limits: Spike-wide coverage was observed for vaccine-associated CD4 TCRs, with dominant responses at 160-218 and 743-854. Among spike-specific TCRs, nearly half reportedly target unmutated variant regions. Recipients of two AZD1222 doses showed rising Spike-specific TCR breadth and depth. The donor cohort was predominantly white British with a female majority, and clonal diversity may have been underestimated.

The clonotype comes from an adult who received the AZD1222 COVID-19 vaccine. This chain links TRBV11-2 with TRBJ2-7; D not certain. The material was peripheral blood, obtained 28 days after the second AZD1222 dose. CDR3 residues: CASRIGFSSYEQYF. The CDR3 DNA sequence: TGTGCCAGCAGGATAGGCTTCAGCTCCTACGAGCAGTACTTC. The full variable domain, in which reference TRBV11-2 and TRBJ2-7 provide the parts outside the CDR3, is EAGVAQSPRYKIIEKRQSVAFWCNPISGHATLYWYQQILGQGPKLLIQFQNNGVVDDSQLPKDRFSAERLKGVDSTLKIQPAKLEDSAVYLCASRIGFSSYEQYFGPGTRLTVT.